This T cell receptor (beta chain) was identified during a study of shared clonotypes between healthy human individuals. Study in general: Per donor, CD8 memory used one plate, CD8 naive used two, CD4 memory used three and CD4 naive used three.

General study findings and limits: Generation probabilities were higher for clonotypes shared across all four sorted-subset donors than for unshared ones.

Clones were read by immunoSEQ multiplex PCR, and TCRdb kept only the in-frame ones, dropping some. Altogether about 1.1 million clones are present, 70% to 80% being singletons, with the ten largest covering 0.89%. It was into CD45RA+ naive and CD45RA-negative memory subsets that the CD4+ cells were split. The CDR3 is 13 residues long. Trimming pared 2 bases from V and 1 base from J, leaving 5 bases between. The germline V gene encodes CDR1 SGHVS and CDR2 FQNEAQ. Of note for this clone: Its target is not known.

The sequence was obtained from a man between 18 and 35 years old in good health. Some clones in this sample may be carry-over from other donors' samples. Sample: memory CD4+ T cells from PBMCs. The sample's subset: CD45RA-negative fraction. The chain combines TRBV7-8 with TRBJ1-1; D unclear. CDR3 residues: CASSLYQNTEAFF. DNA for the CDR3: TGTGCCAGCAGCTTATACCAGAACACTGAAGCTTTCTTT.